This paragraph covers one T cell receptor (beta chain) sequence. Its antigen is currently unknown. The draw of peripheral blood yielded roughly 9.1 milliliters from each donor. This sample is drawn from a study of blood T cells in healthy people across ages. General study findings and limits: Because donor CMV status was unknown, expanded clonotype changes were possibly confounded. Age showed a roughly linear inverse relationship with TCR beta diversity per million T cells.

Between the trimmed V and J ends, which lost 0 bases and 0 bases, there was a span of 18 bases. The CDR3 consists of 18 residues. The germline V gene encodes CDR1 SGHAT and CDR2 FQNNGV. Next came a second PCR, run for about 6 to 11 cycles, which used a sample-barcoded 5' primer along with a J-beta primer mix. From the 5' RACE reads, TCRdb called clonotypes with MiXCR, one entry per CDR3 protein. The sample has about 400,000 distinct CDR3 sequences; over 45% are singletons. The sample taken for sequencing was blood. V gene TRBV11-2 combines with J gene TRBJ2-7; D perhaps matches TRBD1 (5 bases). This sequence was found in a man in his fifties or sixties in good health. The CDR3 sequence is CASSLDWHAPQGSYEQYF. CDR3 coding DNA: TGTGCCAGCAGCTTAGACTGGCACGCTCCCCAGGGCTCCTACGAGCAGTACTTC.